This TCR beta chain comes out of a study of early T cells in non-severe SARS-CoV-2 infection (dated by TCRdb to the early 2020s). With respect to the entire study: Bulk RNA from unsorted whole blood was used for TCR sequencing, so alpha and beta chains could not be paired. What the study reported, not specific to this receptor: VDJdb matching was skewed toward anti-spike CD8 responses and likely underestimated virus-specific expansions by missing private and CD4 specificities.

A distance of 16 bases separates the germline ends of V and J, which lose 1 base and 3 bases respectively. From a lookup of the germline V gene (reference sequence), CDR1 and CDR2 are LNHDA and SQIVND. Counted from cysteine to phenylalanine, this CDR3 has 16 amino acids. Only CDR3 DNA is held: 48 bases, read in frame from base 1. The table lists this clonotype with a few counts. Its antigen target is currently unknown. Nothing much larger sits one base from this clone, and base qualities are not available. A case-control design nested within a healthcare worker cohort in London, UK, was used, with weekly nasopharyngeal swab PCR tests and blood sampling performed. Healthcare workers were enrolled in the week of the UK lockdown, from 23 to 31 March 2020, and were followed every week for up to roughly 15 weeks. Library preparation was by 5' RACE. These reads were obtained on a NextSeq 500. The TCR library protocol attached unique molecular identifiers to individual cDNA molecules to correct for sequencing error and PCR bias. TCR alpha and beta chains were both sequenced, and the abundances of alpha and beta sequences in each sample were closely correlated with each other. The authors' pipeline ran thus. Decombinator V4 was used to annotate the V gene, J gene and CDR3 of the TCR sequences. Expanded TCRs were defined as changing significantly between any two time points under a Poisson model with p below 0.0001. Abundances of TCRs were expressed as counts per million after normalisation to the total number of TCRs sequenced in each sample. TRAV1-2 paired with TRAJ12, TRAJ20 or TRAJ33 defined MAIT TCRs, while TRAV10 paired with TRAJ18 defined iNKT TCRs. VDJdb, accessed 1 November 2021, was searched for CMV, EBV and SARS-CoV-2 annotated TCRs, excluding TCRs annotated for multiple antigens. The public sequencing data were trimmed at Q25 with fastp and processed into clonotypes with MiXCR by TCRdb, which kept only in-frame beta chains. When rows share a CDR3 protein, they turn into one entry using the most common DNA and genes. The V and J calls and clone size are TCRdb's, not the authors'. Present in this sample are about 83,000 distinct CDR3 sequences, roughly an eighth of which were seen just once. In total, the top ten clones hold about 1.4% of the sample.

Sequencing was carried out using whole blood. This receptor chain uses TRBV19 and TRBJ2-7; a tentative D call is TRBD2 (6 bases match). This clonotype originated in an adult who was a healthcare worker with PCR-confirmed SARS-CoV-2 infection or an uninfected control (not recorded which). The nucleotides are TGTGCCAGTAGTATAGGACTCGTGGACTACCTCTACGAGCAGTACTTC. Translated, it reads CASSIGLVDYLYEQYF.